This T cell receptor (beta chain) was captured by sequencing in a study of blood T cell repertoires in COVID-19. Sequencing was performed with immunoSEQ multiplex PCR; in TCRdb, only in-frame clones are kept and a portion is missing. The sample yields under 300,000 clones, over 75% seen once. Trimming cost V 2 bases and J 9 bases; bases outside gene matches: 10. Germline CDR1 and CDR2: MDHEN and SYDVKM. The CDR3 has 15 amino acids. Cohorts were based on clinical histories the participants reported. The receptor was isolated from a woman in her forties or fifties who had recovered from COVID-19. This chain uses TRBV28 with TRBJ2-1; 7 nucleotides line up with TRBD1. The source material was PBMCs or T cells enriched from blood (not recorded which). The CDR3 spells CASSLGGTAIGEQFF. CDR3 DNA sequence: TGTGCCAGCAGTTTAGGTGGGACAGCCATCGGTGAGCAGTTCTTC.